This TCR beta chain was documented in a study of identical twins. Points from the study as a whole: There is a chance that invariant MAIT and iNKT cells partially muddied zero-insertion analyses. Within monozygotic twins, out-of-frame TCR alpha sharing was underestimated by the models.

This clonotype was detected many times. Its antigen is unknown. All donors were healthy, and all were Caucasian. This CDR3 is built from 14 residues. CDR1 and CDR2 from the germline V gene are MNHEY and SVGAGI. Trimming left V 7 bases short and J 4 bases short, with 13 bases between. TCRdb reprocessed the 5' RACE reads with MiXCR, giving one entry per CDR3 protein. Of hundreds of thousands of distinct CDR3 sequences listed, roughly 6% are singletons. The specimen sequenced was naive T cells sorted from blood. The gene calls are TRBV6-5 and TRBJ2-2, with unresolved D. The source is a man aged 18 to 35 in good health. CDR3 in DNA: TGTGCCAGCATTACGGGTTCGGGCACCGGGGAGCTGTTTTTT. It yields the protein CASITGSGTGELFF.